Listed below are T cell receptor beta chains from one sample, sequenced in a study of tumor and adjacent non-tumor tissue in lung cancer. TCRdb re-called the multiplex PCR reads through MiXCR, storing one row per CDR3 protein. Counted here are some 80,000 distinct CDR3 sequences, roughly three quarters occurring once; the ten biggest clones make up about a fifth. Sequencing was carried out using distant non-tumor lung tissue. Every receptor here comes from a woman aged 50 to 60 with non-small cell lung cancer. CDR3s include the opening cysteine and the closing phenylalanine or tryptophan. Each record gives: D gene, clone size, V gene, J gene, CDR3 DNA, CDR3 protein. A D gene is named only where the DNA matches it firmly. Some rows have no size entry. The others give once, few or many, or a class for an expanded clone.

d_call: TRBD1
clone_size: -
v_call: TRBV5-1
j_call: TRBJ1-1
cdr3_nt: TGCGCCAGCGACGACAGGGTTATGAACACTGAAGTTTTCTTT
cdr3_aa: CASDDRVMNTEVFF

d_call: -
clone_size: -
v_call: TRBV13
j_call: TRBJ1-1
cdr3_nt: TGTGCGAGCAGCGACCAACGGATGAACACTGAAGCTTTCTTT
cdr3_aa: CASSDQRMNTEAFF

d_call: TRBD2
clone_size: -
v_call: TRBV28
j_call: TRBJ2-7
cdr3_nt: TGTGCCAGCCCCCCCAGGAGCCTAGCGGGGAGGGGGGAGCAGCACTTC
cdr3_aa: CASPPRSLAGRGEQHF

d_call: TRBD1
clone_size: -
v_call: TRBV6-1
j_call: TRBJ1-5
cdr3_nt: TGTGCCAGCAGTTACCGTGACAGGGCCAGCATTCGGCCCCAGCATTTT
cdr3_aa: CASSYRDRASIRPQHF

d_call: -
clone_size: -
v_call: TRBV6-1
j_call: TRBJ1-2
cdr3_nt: TGCGCAAGCAGTGAGAACAAGGGGCTGGATGGCTACACCTTC
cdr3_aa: CASSENKGLDGYTF

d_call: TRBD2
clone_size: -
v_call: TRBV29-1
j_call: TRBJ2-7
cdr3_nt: TGCAGCGTTGCGGCGGGGCGGGGGATTGAGCAGTACTTC
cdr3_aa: CSVAAGRGIEQYF

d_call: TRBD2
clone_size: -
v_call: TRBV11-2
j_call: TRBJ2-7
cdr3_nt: TGTGCCAGCGGCTTAGGCAGCGGGGACCAGTACTTC
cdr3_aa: CASGLGSGDQYF

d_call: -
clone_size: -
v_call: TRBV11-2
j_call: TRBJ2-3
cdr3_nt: TGTACCAGCAGCTTAGGGGTCCTAACAAGCGCAGATACGCAGTATTTT
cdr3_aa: CTSSLGVLTSADTQYF

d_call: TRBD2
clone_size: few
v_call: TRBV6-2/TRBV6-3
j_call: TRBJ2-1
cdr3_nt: TGTGCCAGCAGTTGCTCCGGGGCGGGAGACAAAGAGCAGTTCTTC
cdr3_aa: CASSCSGAGDKEQFF

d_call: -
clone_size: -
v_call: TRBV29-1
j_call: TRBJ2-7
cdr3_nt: TGCAGCGTTCTCTCAGCGATTAGCACCTACGAGCCGTATTTC
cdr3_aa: CSVLSAISTYEPYF

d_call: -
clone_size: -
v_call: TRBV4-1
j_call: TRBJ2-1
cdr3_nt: TGCGCCATCAGCCAAATTGGTCGGGGCCACTACAATGAGCAGTTCTTC
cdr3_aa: CAISQIGRGHYNEQFF

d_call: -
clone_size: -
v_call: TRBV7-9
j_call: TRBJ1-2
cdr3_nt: TGTGCCAGCAGCACCTACCCCCGTCGGGCCCATCCCTATAGCTACACCTTC
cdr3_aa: CASSTYPRRAHPYSYTF

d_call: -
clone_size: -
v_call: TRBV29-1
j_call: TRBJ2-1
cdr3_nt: TGCAGCGTTGAATCCCCACCTAGGAACTCCTGCAATGAGCAGTTCTTC
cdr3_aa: CSVESPPRNSCNEQFF

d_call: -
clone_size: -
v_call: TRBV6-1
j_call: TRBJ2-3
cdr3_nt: TGTGCCAGCACACACTATACACAGTATTTT
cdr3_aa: CASTHYTQYF

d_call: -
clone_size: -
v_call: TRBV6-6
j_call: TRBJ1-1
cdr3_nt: TGTGCCAGCAATTTTGAGGGGCATGTGAACACTGAAGCTTTCTTT
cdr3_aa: CASNFEGHVNTEAFF

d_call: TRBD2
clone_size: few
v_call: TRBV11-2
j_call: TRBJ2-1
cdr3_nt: TGCGCCAGCAGTTTATATAGCGGGAGGGAAAATGAGCAGTTCTTC
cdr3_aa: CASSLYSGRENEQFF